The source of this T cell receptor (beta chain) is a study of blood T cell repertoires in COVID-19. Turning to the study itself: COVID-19 samples, acute and convalescent, were from the United States, Italy and Spain. PBMCs, B-cell-depleted T cells, or T cells were the source of the cDNA or gDNA that made up the material.

The CDR3 consists of 18 residues. CDR1 and CDR2 (germline): MGHRA, YSYEKL. V gave up 0 bases and J gave up 5 bases; unmatched junction bases: 11. As handled by the study authors: Estimation of nucleated cell counts was performed using reference gene primer amplification. Repertoires were generated with immunoSEQ multiplex PCR, while TCRdb's copy carries only in-frame clones and drops some. V and J calls and clone size are copied from that table; D and trimming were computed from the DNA. This table has hundreds of thousands of clones, just over 85% appearing once. The clonotype was recovered from a woman between 25 and 40 years old with active or convalescent COVID-19. J is TRBJ2-1 and V is TRBV4-1; 9 nucleotides agree with TRBD2. Input material: peripheral blood. The CDR3 nucleotides are TGCGCCAGCAGCCAAGATCCCGTCGCGGGAGGGCCTAACAATGAGCAGTTCTTC. Translating it yields CASSQDPVAGGPNNEQFF.